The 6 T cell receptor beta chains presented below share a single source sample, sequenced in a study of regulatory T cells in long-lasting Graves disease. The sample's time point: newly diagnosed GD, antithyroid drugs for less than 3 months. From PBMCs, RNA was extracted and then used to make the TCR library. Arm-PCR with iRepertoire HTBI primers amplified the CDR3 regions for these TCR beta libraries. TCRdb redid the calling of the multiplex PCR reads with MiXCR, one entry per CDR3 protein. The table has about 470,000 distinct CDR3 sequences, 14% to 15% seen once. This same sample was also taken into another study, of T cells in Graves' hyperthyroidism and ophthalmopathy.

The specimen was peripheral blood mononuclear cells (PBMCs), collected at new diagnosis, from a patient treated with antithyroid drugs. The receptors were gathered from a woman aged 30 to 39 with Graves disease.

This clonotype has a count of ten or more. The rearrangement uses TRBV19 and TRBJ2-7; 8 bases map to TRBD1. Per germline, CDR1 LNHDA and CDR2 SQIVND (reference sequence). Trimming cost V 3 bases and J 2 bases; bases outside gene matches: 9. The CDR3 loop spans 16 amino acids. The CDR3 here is CASSIATGTGPYEQYF. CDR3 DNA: TGTGCCAGTAGTATCGCCACCGGGACAGGACCCTACGAGCAGTACTTC.

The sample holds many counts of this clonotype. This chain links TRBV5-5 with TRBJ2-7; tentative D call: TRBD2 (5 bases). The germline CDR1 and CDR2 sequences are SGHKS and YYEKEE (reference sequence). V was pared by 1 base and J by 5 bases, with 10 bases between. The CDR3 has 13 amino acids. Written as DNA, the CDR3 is TGTGCCAGCAGCTTGCGGTCCGGGGACGAGCAGTACTTC. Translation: CASSLRSGDEQYF.

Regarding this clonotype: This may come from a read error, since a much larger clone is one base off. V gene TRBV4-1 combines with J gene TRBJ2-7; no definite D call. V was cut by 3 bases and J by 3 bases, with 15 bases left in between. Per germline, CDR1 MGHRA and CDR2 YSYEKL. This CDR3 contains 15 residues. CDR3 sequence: CASSQESVRVYEQYF. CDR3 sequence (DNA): TGCGCCAGCAGCCAGGAGAGCGTAAGAGTCTACGAGCAGTACTTC.

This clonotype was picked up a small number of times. The CDR3 DNA reads TGTGCCAGCAGAACAGGGGGATCATCTCGGGAGCAGTACTTC. Its translation: CASRTGGSSREQYF. The chain uses TRBV6-2 or TRBV6-3 and TRBJ2-7; TRBD1 matches 8 bases. The CDR3 consists of 14 residues. The V segment lost 6 bases and the J segment 7 bases; nucleotides outside the gene matches: 11. From germline, CDR1 is MNHEY and CDR2 SVGEGT.

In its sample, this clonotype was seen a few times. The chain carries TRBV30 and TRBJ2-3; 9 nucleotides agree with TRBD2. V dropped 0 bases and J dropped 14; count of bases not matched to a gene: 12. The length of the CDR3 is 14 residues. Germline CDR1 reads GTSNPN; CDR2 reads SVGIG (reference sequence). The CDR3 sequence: CAWSVKAGGPSRYF. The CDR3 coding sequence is TGTGCCTGGAGTGTAAAAGCGGGAGGCCCCTCGAGGTATTTT.

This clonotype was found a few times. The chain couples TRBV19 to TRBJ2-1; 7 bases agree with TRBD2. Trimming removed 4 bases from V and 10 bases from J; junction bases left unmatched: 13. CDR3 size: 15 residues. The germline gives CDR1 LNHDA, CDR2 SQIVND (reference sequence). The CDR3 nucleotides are TGTGCCAGTAGTAGGGAGGGGACTGCCCCAGGCGAGCAGTTCTTC. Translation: CASSREGTAPGEQFF.